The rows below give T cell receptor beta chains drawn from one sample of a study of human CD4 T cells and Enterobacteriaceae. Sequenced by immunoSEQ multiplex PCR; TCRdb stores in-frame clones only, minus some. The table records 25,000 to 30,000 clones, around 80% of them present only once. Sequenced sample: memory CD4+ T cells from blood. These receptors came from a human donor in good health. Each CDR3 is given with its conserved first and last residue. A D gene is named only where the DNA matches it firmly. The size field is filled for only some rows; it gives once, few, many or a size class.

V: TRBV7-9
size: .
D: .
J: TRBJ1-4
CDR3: CASSLGQAPGKLFF
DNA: TGTGCCAGCAGCTTAGGACAGGCACCGGGGAAACTGTTTTTT

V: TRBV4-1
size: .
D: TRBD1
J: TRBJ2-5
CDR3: CASSPSPGQSQETQYF
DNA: TGCGCCAGCAGCCCCTCGCCGGGACAGAGCCAAGAGACCCAGTACTTC

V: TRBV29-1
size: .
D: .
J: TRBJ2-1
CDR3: CSVVSSFYYNEQFF
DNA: TGCAGCGTTGTTTCGTCCTTCTACTACAATGAGCAGTTCTTC

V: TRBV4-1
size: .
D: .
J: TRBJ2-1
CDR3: CASSRLGGVNEQFF
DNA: TGCGCCAGCAGCCGCCTCGGGGGAGTCAATGAGCAGTTCTTC

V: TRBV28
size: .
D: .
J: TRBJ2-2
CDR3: CASTMILGFRGELFF
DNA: TGTGCCAGCACCATGATTCTAGGATTTAGGGGGGAGCTGTTTTTT

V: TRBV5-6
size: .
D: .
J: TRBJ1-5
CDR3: CASSLGDDQPQHF
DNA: TGTGCCAGCAGCTTGGGTGACGATCAGCCCCAGCATTTT

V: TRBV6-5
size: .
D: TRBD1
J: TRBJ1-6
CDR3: CASRGQNNSPLHF
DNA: TGTGCCAGCAGGGGACAGAATAATTCACCCCTCCACTTT

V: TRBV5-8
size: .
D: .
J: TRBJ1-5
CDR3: CASSGQGNQPQHF
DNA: TGTGCCAGCAGCGGGCAGGGCAATCAGCCCCAGCATTTT

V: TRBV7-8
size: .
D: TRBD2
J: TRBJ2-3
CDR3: CASSGSGLAGGEDTQYF
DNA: TGTGCCAGCAGCGGATCGGGACTAGCGGGGGGCGAGGATACGCAGTATTTT

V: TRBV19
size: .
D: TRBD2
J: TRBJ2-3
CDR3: CASSIGSGGPITDTQYF
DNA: TGTGCCAGTAGTATTGGTAGCGGGGGGCCCATCACAGATACGCAGTATTTT

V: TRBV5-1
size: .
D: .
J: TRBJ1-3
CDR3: CASSPGTDSGNTIYF
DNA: TGCGCCAGCAGCCCGGGAACCGACTCTGGAAACACCATATATTTT

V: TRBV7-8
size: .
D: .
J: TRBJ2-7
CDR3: CASSATRRSYEQYF
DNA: TGTGCCAGCAGCGCAACTCGTAGGTCCTACGAGCAGTACTTC

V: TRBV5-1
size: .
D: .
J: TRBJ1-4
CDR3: CASSLAGHNEKLFF
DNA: TGCGCCAGCAGCTTGGCCGGACATAATGAAAAACTGTTTTTT

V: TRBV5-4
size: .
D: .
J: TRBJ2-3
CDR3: CASSLGTSYTDTQYF
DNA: TGTGCCAGCAGCTTGGGGACAAGTTACACAGATACGCAGTATTTT

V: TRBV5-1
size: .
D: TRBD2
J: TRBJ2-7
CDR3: CASRTNSGTYEQYF
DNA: TGCGCCAGCAGAACGAATAGCGGGACCTACGAGCAGTACTTC

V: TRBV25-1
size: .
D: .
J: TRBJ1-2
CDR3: CASSGPGLYGYTF
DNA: TGTGCCAGCAGTGGGCCCGGCCTCTATGGCTACACCTTC

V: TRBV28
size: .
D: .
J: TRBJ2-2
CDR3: CASSLFVGELFF
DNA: TGTGCCAGCAGTTTATTCGTCGGGGAGCTGTTTTTT

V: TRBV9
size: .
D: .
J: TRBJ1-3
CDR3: CASSVAVGTGNTIYF
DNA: TGTGCCAGCAGCGTAGCGGTAGGCACTGGAAACACCATATATTTT

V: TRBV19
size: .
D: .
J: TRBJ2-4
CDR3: CASSIAHKNIQYF
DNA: TGTGCCAGTAGTATAGCCCACAAAAACATTCAGTACTTC

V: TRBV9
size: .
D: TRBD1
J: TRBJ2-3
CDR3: CASTPGTGSTDTQYF
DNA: TGTGCCAGCACCCCCGGGACAGGTAGCACAGATACGCAGTATTTT

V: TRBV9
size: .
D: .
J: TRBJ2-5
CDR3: CASSVDATQRETQYF
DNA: TGTGCCAGCAGCGTAGATGCCACCCAAAGGGAGACCCAGTACTTC

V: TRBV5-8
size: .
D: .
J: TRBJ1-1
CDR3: CASSLDRARWAFF
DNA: TGTGCCAGCAGCTTGGACAGGGCCCGTTGGGCTTTCTTT

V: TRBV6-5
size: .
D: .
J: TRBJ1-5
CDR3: CASSASLEQPQHF
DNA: TGTGCCAGCAGTGCCTCTTTGGAGCAGCCCCAGCATTTT

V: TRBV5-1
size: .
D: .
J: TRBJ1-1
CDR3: CASQVEGQGAFF
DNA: TGCGCCTCTCAGGTGGAGGGGCAAGGAGCTTTCTTT

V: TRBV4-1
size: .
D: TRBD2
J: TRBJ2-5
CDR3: CASSQEEGLAGGPLKTQYF
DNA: TGCGCCAGCAGCCAAGAAGAGGGTCTAGCGGGGGGGCCGCTTAAGACCCAGTACTTC

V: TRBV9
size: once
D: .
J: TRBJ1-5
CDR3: CASSVGSGRPQHF
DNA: TGTGCCAGCAGCGTAGGGAGCGGTCGACCCCAGCATTTT

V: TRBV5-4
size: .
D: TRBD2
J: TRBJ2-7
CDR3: CASSLRTSGGPFRFYEQYF
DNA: TGTGCCAGCAGCCTTCGGACTAGCGGGGGGCCTTTCCGCTTCTACGAGCAGTACTTC

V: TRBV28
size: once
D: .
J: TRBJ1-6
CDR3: CASSPTTAYNNSPLHF
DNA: TGTGCCAGCAGTCCGACGACAGCCTACAATAATTCACCCCTCCACTTT

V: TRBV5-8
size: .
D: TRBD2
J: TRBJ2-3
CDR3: CASSVGTVGGATDTQYF
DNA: TGTGCCAGCAGCGTCGGTACGGTCGGGGGGGCCACAGATACGCAGTATTTT

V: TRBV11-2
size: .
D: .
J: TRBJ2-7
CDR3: CASSLGNNYEQYF
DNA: TGTGCCAGCAGCTTAGGGAACAACTACGAGCAGTACTTC

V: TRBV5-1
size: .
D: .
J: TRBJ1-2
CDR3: CASSLAQGMGYGYTF
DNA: TGCGCCAGCAGCTTGGCCCAGGGTATGGGCTATGGCTACACCTTC

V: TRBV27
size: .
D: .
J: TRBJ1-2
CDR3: CASSFSRDIRANGYTF
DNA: TGTGCCAGCAGTTTCTCCCGGGACATTAGGGCAAATGGCTACACCTTC

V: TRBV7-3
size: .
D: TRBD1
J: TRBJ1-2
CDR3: CASSVGQGINYGYTF
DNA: TGTGCCAGCAGCGTGGGACAGGGAATTAACTATGGCTACACCTTC

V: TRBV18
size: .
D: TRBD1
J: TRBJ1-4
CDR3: CASSPPNRGATNEKLFF
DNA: TGTGCCAGCTCACCACCGAACAGGGGTGCAACTAATGAAAAACTGTTTTTT

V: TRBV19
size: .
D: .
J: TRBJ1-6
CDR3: CASSLQEMISPLHF
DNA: TGTGCCAGTAGTTTACAGGAGATGATCTCACCCCTCCACTTT

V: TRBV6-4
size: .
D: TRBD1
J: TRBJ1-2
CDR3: CASSSWTGSYGYTF
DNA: TGTGCCAGCAGCAGCTGGACAGGGAGCTATGGCTACACCTTC

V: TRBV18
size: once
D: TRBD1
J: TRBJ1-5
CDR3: CASSPTRRLDRGDQPQHF
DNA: TGTGCCAGCTCACCCACGCGACGATTGGACAGGGGCGACCAGCCCCAGCATTTT

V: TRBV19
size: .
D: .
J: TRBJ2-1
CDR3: CASSMRANNFNEQFF
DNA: TGTGCCAGTAGTATGCGGGCTAATAATTTCAATGAGCAGTTCTTC

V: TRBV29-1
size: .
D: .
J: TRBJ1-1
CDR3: CSVGAAPAFF
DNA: TGCAGCGTTGGTGCTGCCCCAGCTTTCTTT

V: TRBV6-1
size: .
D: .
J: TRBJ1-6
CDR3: CASSAGPYNSPLHF
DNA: TGTGCCAGCAGTGCCGGGCCCTATAATTCACCCCTCCACTTT

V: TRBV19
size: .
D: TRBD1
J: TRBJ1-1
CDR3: CASSITGVLNTEAFF
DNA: TGTGCCAGTAGTATAACAGGGGTCCTGAACACTGAAGCTTTCTTT

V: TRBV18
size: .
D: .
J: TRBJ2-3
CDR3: CASSPPGGRSTDTQYF
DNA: TGTGCCAGCTCACCACCTGGCGGCCGGAGCACAGATACGCAGTATTTT

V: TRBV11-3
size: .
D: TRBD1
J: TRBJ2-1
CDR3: CASSVPGQGAEQFF
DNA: TGTGCCAGCAGCGTGCCGGGACAGGGGGCTGAGCAGTTCTTC

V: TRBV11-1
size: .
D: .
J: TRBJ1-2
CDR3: CASSLRQAGNYGYTF
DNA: TGTGCCAGCAGCTTACGCCAGGCGGGAAACTATGGCTACACCTTC

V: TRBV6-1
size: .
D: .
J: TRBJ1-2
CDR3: CASKMTANYGYTF
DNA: TGTGCCAGCAAAATGACAGCTAACTATGGCTACACCTTC

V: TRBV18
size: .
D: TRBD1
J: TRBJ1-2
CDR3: CASSPQDRRGYTF
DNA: TGTGCCAGCTCACCCCAGGACAGGCGCGGCTACACCTTC

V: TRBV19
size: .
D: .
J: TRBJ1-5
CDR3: CASSRGNQPQHF
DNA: TGTGCCAGTAGTAGGGGAAATCAGCCCCAGCATTTT

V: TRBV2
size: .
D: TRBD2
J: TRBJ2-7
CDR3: CASRRPTSGFYEQYF
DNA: TGTGCCAGCAGACGACCGACTAGCGGTTTCTACGAGCAGTACTTC

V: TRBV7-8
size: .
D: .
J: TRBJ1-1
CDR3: CASSPFRNTEAFF
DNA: TGTGCCAGCAGTCCCTTTCGGAACACTGAAGCTTTCTTT

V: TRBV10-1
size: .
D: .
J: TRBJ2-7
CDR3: CASSDMGLKQYF
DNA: TGCGCCAGCAGCGACATGGGGCTGAAGCAGTACTTC

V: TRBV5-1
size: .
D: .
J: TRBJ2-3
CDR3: CASREGRTLSTDTQYF
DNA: TGCGCCAGCAGGGAGGGTAGAACACTTAGCACAGATACGCAGTATTTT

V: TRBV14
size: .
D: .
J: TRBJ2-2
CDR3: CASSQGWRTGELFF
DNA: TGTGCCAGCAGCCAAGGATGGCGCACCGGGGAGCTGTTTTTT

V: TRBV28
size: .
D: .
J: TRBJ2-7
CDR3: CASSIRGGSESSYEQYF
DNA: TGTGCCAGCAGTATCAGGGGGGGGAGCGAGAGCTCCTACGAGCAGTACTTC

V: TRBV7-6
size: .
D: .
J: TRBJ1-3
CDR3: CASSLAQGNTIYF
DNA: TGTGCCAGCAGCTTAGCACAGGGAAACACCATATATTTT

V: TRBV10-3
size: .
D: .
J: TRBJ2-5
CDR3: CAISDRGETQYF
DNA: TGTGCCATCAGTGACAGGGGAGAGACCCAGTACTTC

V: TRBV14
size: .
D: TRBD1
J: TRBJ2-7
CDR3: CASSQLGTGPYEQYF
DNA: TGTGCCAGCAGCCAACTCGGGACAGGGCCCTACGAGCAGTACTTC

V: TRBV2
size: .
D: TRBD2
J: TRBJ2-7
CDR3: CASSRTSVFYEQYF
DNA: TGTGCCAGCAGTAGGACTAGCGTTTTCTACGAGCAGTACTTC